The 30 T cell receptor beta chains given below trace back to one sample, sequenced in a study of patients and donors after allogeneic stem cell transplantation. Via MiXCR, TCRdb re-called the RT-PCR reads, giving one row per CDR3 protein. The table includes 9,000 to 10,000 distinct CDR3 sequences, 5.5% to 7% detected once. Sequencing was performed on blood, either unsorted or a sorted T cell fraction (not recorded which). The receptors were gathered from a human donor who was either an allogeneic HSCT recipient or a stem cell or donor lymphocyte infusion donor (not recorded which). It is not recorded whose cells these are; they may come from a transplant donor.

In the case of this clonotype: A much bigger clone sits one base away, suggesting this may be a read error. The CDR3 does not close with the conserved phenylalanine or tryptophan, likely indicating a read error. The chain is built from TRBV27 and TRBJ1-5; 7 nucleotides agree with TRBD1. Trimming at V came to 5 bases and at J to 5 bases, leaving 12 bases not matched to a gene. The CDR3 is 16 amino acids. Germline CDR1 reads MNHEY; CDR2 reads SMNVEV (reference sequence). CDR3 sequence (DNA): TGTGCCAGCAGTCGCCGGGACAGAGGTGGACATCAGCCCCAGCATTTG. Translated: CASSRRDRGGHQPQHL.

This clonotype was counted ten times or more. The CDR3 bases are TGTGCCAGCAAGGGACAGGACAACTACGAGCAGTACTTC. Protein sequence: CASKGQDNYEQYF. The rearrangement links TRBV28 to TRBJ2-7, with 8 nucleotides matching TRBD1. V dropped 7 bases and J dropped 3; count of bases not matched to a gene: 5. Per germline, CDR1 MDHEN and CDR2 SYDVKM. The CDR3 totals 13 residues. The entire variable domain, with the rest obtained from reference TRBV28 and TRBJ2-7, is as follows: DVKVTQSSRYLVKRTGEKVFLECVQDMDHENMFWYRQDPGLGLRLIYFSYDVKMKEKGDIPEGYSVSREKKERFSLILESASTNQTSMYLCASKGQDNYEQYFGPGTRLTVT.

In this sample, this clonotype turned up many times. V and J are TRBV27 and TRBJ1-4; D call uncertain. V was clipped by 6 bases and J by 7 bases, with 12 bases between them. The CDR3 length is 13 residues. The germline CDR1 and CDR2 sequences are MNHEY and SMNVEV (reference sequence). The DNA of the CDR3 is TGTGCCAGCAGCCCTCGGCGGGTTGAAAAACTGTTTTTT. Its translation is CASSPRRVEKLFF.

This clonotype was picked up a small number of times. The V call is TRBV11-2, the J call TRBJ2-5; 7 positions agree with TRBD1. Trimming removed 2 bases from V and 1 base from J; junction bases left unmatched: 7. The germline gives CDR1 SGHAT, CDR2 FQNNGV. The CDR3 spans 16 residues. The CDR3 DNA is TGTGCCAGCAGCTTAAGGGCGACAGGGATCCAAGAGACCCAGTACTTC. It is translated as CASSLRATGIQETQYF.

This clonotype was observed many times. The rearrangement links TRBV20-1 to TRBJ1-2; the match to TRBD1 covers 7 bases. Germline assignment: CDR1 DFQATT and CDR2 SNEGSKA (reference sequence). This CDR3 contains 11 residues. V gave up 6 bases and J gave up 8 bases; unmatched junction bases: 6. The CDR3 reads CSAVQGEGYTF. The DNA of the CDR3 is TGCAGTGCGGTGCAGGGGGAGGGCTACACCTTC.

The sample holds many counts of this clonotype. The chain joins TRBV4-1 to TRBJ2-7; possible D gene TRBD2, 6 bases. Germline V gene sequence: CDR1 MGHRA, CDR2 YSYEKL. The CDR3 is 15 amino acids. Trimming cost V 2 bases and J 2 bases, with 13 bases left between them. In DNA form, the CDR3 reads TGCGCCAGCAGCCAAACCGGGACTCAAACCTACGAGCAGTACTTC. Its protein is CASSQTGTQTYEQYF.

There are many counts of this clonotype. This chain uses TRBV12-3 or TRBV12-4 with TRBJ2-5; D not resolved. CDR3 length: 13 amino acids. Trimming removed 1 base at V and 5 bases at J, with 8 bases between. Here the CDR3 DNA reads TGTGCCAGCAGTTTAGGGGCTGGTGAGACCCAGTACTTC. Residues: CASSLGAGETQYF.

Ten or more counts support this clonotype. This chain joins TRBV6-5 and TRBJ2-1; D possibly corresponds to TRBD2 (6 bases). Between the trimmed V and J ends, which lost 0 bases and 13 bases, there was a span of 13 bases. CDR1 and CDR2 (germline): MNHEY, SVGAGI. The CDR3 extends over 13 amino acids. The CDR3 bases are TGTGCCAGCAGTTACTCGGGACTTTCCTACCAGTTCTTC. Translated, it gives CASSYSGLSYQFF.

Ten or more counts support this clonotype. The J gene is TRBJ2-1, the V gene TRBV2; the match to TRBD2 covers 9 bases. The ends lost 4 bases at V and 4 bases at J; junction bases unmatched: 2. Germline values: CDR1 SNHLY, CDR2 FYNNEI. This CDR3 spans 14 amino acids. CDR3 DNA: TGTGCCAGCAGTGGGGGACTAGCATACAATGAGCAGTTCTTC. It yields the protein CASSGGLAYNEQFF.

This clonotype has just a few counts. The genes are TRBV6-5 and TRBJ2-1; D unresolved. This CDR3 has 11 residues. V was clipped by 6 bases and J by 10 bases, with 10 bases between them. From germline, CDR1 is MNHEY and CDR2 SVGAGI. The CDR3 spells CASSPGLEQFF. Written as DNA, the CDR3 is TGTGCCAGCAGCCCCGGGTTAGAGCAGTTCTTC.

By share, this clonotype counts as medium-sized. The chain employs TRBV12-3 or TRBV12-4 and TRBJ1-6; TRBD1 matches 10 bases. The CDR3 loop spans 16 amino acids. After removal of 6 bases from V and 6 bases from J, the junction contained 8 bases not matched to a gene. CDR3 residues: CASRKTGGGGNSPLHF. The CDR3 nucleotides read TGTGCCAGCAGGAAGACAGGGGGCGGCGGTAATTCACCCCTCCACTTT.

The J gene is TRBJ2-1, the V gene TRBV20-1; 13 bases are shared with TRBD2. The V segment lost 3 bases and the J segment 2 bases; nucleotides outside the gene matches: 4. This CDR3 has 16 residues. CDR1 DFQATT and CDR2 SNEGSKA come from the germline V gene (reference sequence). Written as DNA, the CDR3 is TGCAGTGCTAGGGGGGGGACTAGCGGGACCTACAATGAGCAGTTCTTC. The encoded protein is CSARGGTSGTYNEQFF.

CDR3 nucleotide sequence: TGTGCCTGGAGTGTACAGGGCCTAGCTGAAGCTTTCTTT. Translated: CAWSVQGLAEAFF. V is TRBV30 and J is TRBJ1-1, with D maybe TRBD1 (6 bases). Deletions cut 0 bases from V and 6 bases from J, with 11 bases between. CDR1 is GTSNPN, CDR2 SVGIG, per germline (reference sequence). This CDR3 has 13 amino acids.

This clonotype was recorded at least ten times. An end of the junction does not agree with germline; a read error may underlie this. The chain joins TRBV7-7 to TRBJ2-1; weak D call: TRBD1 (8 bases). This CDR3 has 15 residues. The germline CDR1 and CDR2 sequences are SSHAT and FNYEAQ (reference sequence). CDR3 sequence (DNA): TGTGCTAGCAGCTTAGACAACAGGGGGGGCTATGAGCAGTTCTTC. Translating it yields CASSLDNRGGYEQFF.

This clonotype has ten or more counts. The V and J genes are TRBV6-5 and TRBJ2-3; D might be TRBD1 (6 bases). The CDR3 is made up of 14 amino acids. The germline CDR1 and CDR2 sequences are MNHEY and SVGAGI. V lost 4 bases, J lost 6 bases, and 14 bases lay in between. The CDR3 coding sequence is TGTGCCAGCAGTTGGACAGCCCTGGGGGATACGCAGTATTTT. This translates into CASSWTALGDTQYF.

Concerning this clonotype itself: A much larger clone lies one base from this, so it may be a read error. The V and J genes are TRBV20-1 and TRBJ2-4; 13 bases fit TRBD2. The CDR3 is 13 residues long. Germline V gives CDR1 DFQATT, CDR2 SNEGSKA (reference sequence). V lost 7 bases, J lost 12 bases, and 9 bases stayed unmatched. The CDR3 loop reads CSVRTSGSGDQYF. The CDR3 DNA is TGCAGTGTGAGGACTAGCGGGAGTGGGGATCAGTACTTC.

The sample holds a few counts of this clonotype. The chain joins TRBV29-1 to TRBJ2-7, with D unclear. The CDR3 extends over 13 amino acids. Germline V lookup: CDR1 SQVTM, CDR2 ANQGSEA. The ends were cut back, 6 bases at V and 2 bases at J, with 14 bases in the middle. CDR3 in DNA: TGCAGCGTCGCGTCTTTGTTAACCTACGAGCAGTACTTC. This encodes CSVASLLTYEQYF.

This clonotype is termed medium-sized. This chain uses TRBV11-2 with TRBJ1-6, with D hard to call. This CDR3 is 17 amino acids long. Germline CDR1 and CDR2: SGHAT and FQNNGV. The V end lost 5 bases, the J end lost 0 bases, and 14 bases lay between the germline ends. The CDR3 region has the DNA TGTGCCAGCAGCCCTATAGCCGTGGGCTCCTATAATTCACCCCTCCACTTT. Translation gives CASSPIAVGSYNSPLHF.

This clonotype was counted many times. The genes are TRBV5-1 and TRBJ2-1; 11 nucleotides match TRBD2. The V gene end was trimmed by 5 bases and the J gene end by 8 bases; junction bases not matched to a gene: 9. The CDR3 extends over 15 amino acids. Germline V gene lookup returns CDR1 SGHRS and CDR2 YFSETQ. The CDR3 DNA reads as TGCGCCAGCAGAGCACTAGCGGGAGCCCTCGATGAGCAGTTCTTC. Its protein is CASRALAGALDEQFF. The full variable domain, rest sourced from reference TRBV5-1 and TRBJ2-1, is KAGVTQTPRYLIKTRGQQVTLSCSPISGHRSVSWYQQTPGQGLQFLFEYFSETQRNKGNFPGRFSGRQFSNSRSEMNVSTLELGDSALYLCASRALAGALDEQFFGPGTRLTVL.

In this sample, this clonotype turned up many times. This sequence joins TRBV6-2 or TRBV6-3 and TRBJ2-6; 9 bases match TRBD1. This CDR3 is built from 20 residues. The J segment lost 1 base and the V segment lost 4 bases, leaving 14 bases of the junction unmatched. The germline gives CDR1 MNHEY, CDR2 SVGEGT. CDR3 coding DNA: TGTGCCAGCAGTTTATCTCCTAACAGGGGGCGCGAATCTGGGGCCAACGTCCTGACTTTC. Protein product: CASSLSPNRGRESGANVLTF.

The CDR3 loop reads CASSPTLGGTQYF. The CDR3 DNA reads TGTGCCAGCAGTCCGACCCTGGGGGGCACGCAGTATTTT. The chain carries TRBV6-2 or TRBV6-3 and TRBJ2-3, with D perhaps TRBD1 or TRBD2 (6 bases each). The CDR3 sequence is 13 residues long. Germline V gene data show CDR1 as MNHEY and CDR2 as SVGEGT. Trimming took 5 bases from V and 9 from J, leaving 15 bases between them.

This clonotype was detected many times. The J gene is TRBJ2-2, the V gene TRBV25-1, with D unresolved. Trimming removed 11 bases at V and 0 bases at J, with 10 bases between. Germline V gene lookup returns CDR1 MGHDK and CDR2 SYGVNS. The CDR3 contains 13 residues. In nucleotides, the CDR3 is TGTGCCGCCGAACAGTCGAACACCGGGGAGCTGTTTTTT. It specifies CAAEQSNTGELFF.

This CDR3 is CASSVDGFAGQFF. In nucleotides, the CDR3 is TGTGCCAGCAGCGTAGATGGATTCGCGGGGCAGTTCTTC. V is TRBV9 and J is TRBJ2-1, with D perhaps matching TRBD2 (5 bases). In germline, CDR1 is SGDLS, CDR2 YYNGEE. The CDR3 is 13 residues long. V gave up 0 bases and J gave up 12 bases, with 13 bases separating them.

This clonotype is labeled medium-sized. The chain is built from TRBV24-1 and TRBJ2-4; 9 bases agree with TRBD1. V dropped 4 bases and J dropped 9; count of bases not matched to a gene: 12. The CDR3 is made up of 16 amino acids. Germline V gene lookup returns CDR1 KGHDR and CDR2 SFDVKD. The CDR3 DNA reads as TGTGCCACCAGTGAATCTACCGGGACAGGGTTATTCATTCAGTACTTC. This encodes CATSESTGTGLFIQYF.

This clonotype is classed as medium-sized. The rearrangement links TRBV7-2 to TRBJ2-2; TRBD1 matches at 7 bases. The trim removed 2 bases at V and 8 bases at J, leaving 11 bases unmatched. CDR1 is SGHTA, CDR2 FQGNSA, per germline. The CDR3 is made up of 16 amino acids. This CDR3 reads CASSLMARGTAGELFF. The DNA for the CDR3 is TGTGCCAGCAGCTTAATGGCCAGGGGGACGGCGGGGGAGCTGTTTTTT.

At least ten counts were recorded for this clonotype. In nucleotides, the CDR3 is TGCAGTGCTAGATCGGGCCTTCGCAACAATGAGCAGTTCTTC. Protein sequence: CSARSGLRNNEQFF. The genes are TRBV20-1 and TRBJ2-1; D call uncertain. V lost 2 bases, J lost 5 bases, and 13 bases lay in between. The CDR3 is made up of 14 amino acids. In germline, CDR1 is DFQATT, CDR2 SNEGSKA (reference sequence).

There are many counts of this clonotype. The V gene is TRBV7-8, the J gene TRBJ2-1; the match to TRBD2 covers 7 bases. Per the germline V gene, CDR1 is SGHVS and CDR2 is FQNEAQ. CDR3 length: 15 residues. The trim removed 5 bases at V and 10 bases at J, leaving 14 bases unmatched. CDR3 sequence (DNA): TGTGCCAGCAGCACACTCGGGGGAGGGCCGGTGGAGCAGTTCTTC. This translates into CASSTLGGGPVEQFF.

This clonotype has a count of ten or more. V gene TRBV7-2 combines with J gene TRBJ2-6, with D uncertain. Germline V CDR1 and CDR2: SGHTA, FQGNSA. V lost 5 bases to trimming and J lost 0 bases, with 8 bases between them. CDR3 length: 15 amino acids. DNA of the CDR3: TGTGCCAGCAGCCCACCATTCTCTGGGGCCAACGTCCTGACTTTC. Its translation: CASSPPFSGANVLTF.

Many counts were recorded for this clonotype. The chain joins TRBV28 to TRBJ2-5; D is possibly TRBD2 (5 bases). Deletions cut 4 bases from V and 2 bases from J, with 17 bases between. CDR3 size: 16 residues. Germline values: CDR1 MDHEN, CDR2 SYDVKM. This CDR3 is CASSSQAATGQETQYF. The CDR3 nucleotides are TGTGCCAGCAGTTCCCAAGCGGCTACGGGGCAAGAGACCCAGTACTTC.

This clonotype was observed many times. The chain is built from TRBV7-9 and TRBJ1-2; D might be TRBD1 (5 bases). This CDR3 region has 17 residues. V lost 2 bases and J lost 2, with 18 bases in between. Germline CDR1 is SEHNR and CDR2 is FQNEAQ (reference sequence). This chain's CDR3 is CASSLLTRGTPNYGYTF. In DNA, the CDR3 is TGTGCCAGCAGCTTATTAACCCGGGGGACCCCGAACTATGGCTACACCTTC.